This passage covers 26 T cell receptor beta chains from one sample sequenced in a study of blood T cell repertoires in COVID-19. Repertoires were generated with immunoSEQ multiplex PCR, while TCRdb's copy carries only in-frame clones and drops some. Of some 200,000 clones listed, about four fifths were seen once; the top ten hold nearly 5%. Sequenced sample: PBMCs or T cells enriched from blood (not recorded which). The receptors derive from a woman aged 45 to 65 who had been exposed to COVID-19.

J is TRBJ1-2 and V is TRBV7-9; D gene ambiguous. The CDR3 runs to 15 residues. V gave up 2 bases and J gave up 4 bases, with 14 bases separating them. Per the germline V gene, CDR1 is SEHNR and CDR2 is FQNEAQ (reference sequence). CDR3 DNA: TGTGCCAGCAGCTTATATCGTTACAGTGGCTATGGCTACACCTTC. This sequence encodes CASSLYRYSGYGYTF.

This chain joins TRBV6-4 and TRBJ2-3; the D is unclear. Germline lookup yields CDR1 MRHNA and CDR2 SNTAGT. CDR3 length: 15 amino acids. Trimming left V 6 bases short and J 1 base short, with 14 bases between. CDR3 DNA: TGTGCCAGCAGCGCCGACTTGTCTGGCACAGATACGCAGTATTTT. Protein: CASSADLSGTDTQYF.

Comments on this clone: Other DNA sequences of this sample code for an identical CDR3. The chain links TRBV5-1 to TRBJ2-1, with TRBD2 matching 10 bases. Trimming cost V 0 bases and J 2 bases; bases outside gene matches: 2. Germline-derived CDR1 and CDR2 are SGHRS and YFSETQ. The CDR3 length is 16 residues. The CDR3 DNA reads as TGCGCCAGCAGCTTGGGGCTAGCGGGGGCCTACAATGAGCAGTTCTTC. Protein: CASSLGLAGAYNEQFF.

Only a few counts were recorded for this clone. The genes are TRBV15 and TRBJ2-5; D is perhaps TRBD2 (7 bases). V was pared by 3 bases and J by 4 bases, with 21 bases between. CDR1 and CDR2 from the germline V gene are LNHNV and YYDKDF (reference sequence). The CDR3 loop spans 17 amino acids. CDR3 DNA sequence: TGTGCCACCAGCAGCGACGATGAAGTAAGGGGGGGAGAGACCCAGTACTTC. It specifies CATSSDDEVRGGETQYF.

The chain is built from TRBV5-4 and TRBJ2-5, with D possibly matching TRBD2 (6 bases). The CDR3 has 17 residues. Germline values: CDR1 SGHNT, CDR2 YYREEE (reference sequence). Trimming removed 6 bases from V and 4 bases from J, with 25 bases in between. The CDR3 region has the DNA TGTGCCAGCAAGACCCGGGACCCCAACGCCGGGGGAGAGACCCAGTACTTC. It yields the protein CASKTRDPNAGGETQYF. The full variable domain, completed using reference TRBV5-4 and TRBJ2-5, is ETGVTQSPTHLIKTRGQQVTLRCSSQSGHNTVSWYQQALGQGPQFIFQYYREEENGRGNFPPRFSGLQFPNYSSELNVNALELDDSALYLCASKTRDPNAGGETQYFGPGTRLLVL.

The V and J genes are TRBV12-5 and TRBJ2-7; TRBD2 aligns across 9 bases. Germline assignment: CDR1 LGHNT and CDR2 FRNRAP. Losses at the gene ends were 3 bases for V and 5 bases for J; bases not matched to a gene: 5. The CDR3 sequence is 14 residues long. CDR3 in amino acids: CASGLASGDHEQYF. The CDR3 DNA reads TGTGCTAGTGGTTTAGCTAGCGGGGACCACGAGCAGTACTTC.

The chain combines TRBV12-3 or TRBV12-4 with TRBJ2-5; no clear D. CDR3 size: 12 residues. The V and J ends lost 8 bases and 4 bases respectively, with 11 bases between them. DNA of the CDR3: TGTGCCAGCGGAGTAGTGGGAGAGACCCAGTACTTC. Encoded protein: CASGVVGETQYF.

This chain joins TRBV3-1 (or the pseudogene TRBV3-2) and TRBJ2-3; 8 bases align to TRBD2. CDR3 length: 15 residues. V lost 1 base, J lost 2 bases, and 2 bases stayed unmatched. Germline V gene lookup returns CDR1 LGHDT and CDR2 YNNKEL (reference sequence). This CDR3 reads CASSQGGGPTDTQYF. For the CDR3, the DNA is TGTGCCAGCAGCCAAGGCGGGGGGCCCACAGATACGCAGTATTTT.

V usage is TRBV7-9 and J usage is TRBJ2-7; D possibly corresponds to TRBD2 (5 bases). The CDR3 is made up of 17 amino acids. V was clipped by 4 bases and J by 2 bases, with 21 bases between them. Per germline, CDR1 SEHNR and CDR2 FQNEAQ (reference sequence). CDR3 protein: CASSSHTRAELTYEQYF. CDR3 DNA sequence: TGTGCCAGCAGCTCCCACACTAGGGCGGAGCTTACCTACGAGCAGTACTTC.

V usage is TRBV10-3 and J usage is TRBJ2-5; 10 bases match TRBD1. The CDR3 totals 16 residues. V gave up 11 bases and J gave up 4 bases; unmatched junction bases: 16. Germline values: CDR1 ENHRY, CDR2 SYGVKD. The chain's CDR3 is CAVQLPGQGTGETQYF. The CDR3 region has the DNA TGTGCCGTGCAACTTCCGGGACAGGGGACGGGAGAGACCCAGTACTTC.

V gene TRBV12-3 or TRBV12-4 combines with J gene TRBJ2-3; no firm D call. V was shortened by 6 bases and J by 2 bases, with 6 bases between the two germline ends. The CDR3 sequence is 12 residues long. The CDR3 bases are TGTGCCAGCAGGCTAGACACAGATACGCAGTATTTT. Amino acid sequence: CASRLDTDTQYF.

This clone was counted only a few times. The chain uses TRBV11-2 and TRBJ1-1, with D uncertain. CDR3 size: 14 residues. Germline CDR1 reads SGHAT; CDR2 reads FQNNGV. Trimming took 3 bases from V and 5 from J, leaving 13 bases between them. The CDR3 reads CASSFAREQTEAFF. CDR3 DNA: TGTGCCAGCAGCTTCGCCCGGGAACAGACTGAAGCTTTCTTT.

The chain has TRBV27 and TRBJ1-6, with no clear D. V was trimmed by 5 bases and J by 5 bases, leaving 10 bases between them. Germline V gene data show CDR1 as MNHEY and CDR2 as SMNVEV (reference sequence). This CDR3 spans 14 amino acids. The CDR3 loop is CASSKLSNNSPLHF. The CDR3 DNA reads as TGTGCCAGCAGTAAACTCTCGAATAATTCACCCCTCCACTTT.

V usage is TRBV19 and J usage is TRBJ1-1; D is possibly TRBD1 (6 bases). The CDR3 totals 16 residues. The germline gives CDR1 LNHDA, CDR2 SQIVND (reference sequence). The V gene lost 3 bases and the J gene lost 5 bases, with 19 bases spanning the gap. For the CDR3, the DNA is TGTGCCAGTAGTATTGGCTCTCGGGGGGCGCGGACTGAAGCTTTCTTT. This codes for CASSIGSRGARTEAFF.

V usage is TRBV2 and J usage is TRBJ1-1, with D maybe TRBD1 (5 bases). The V and J ends lost 4 bases and 5 bases respectively, with 14 bases between them. Germline V gene sequence: CDR1 SNHLY, CDR2 FYNNEI. This CDR3 is 14 amino acids long. The DNA of the CDR3 is TGTGCCAGCAGTGGCCAGGGACTAAAAACTGAAGCTTTCTTT. It specifies CASSGQGLKTEAFF.

The chain recombines TRBV9 with TRBJ1-2, with D maybe TRBD1 (6 bases). Germline CDR1 and CDR2: SGDLS and YYNGEE. Trimming removed 0 bases at V and 5 bases at J, with 8 bases between. The CDR3 totals 13 residues. CDR3 loop: CASSVEQGYGYTF. DNA for the CDR3: TGTGCCAGCAGCGTAGAGCAGGGGTATGGCTACACCTTC.

The rearrangement uses TRBV6-1 and TRBJ1-1; tentatively, D is TRBD1 (6 bases). Germline CDR1 reads MNHNS; CDR2 reads SASEGT. V was shortened by 1 base and J by 3 bases, with 12 bases between the two germline ends. This CDR3 has 15 residues. In DNA form, the CDR3 reads TGTGCCAGCAGTGAAGTAGGGGGTGGGTACACTGAAGCTTTCTTT. Protein sequence: CASSEVGGGYTEAFF.

V gene TRBV27 combines with J gene TRBJ2-2; 9 nucleotides agree with TRBD1. V lost 2 bases and J lost 7; bases outside the gene matches: 11. CDR3 length: 17 amino acids. CDR1 and CDR2 (germline): MNHEY, SMNVEV (reference sequence). In DNA, the CDR3 is TGTGCCAGCAGTTTAAGGAAACTACAGGGGGCAGGCGGGGAGCTGTTTTTT. Translation: CASSLRKLQGAGGELFF.

The rearrangement links TRBV3-1 (or the pseudogene TRBV3-2) to TRBJ1-2; D gene ambiguous. The CDR3 loop spans 13 amino acids. Trimming shortened V by 6 bases and J by 4 bases, and 12 bases separated the two germline ends. Germline V gene data show CDR1 as LGHDT and CDR2 as YNNKEL (reference sequence). The CDR3 coding sequence is TGTGCCAGCAGTCTATCCCTGAGCTATGGCTACACCTTC. Translating it yields CASSLSLSYGYTF.

The chain is built from TRBV7-2 and TRBJ1-2; 7 positions match TRBD1. This CDR3 has 17 amino acids. V was pared by 2 bases and J by 3 bases, with 12 bases of the junction left unmatched. Germline V gives CDR1 SGHTA, CDR2 FQGNSA. CDR3: CASSLYPLRDSYYGYTF. The CDR3 nucleotides read TGTGCCAGCAGCTTATACCCCCTCCGGGACAGTTACTATGGCTACACCTTC.

V gene TRBV10-3 combines with J gene TRBJ2-5; perhaps TRBD2 as D (5 bases). CDR1 ENHRY and CDR2 SYGVKD come from the germline V gene. CDR3 length: 12 amino acids. Trimming removed 2 bases at V and 7 bases at J, with 8 bases between. The CDR3 spells CAISEKGGTQYF. The CDR3 DNA reads TGTGCCATCAGTGAGAAAGGAGGGACCCAGTACTTC.

The chain recombines TRBV5-1 with TRBJ1-5; D is uncertain. The CDR3 is 14 amino acids. Between the trimmed V and J ends, which lost 3 bases and 4 bases, there was a span of 11 bases. CDR1 is SGHRS and CDR2 is YFSETQ in the germline V gene. The CDR3 loop is CASSSGLGNQPQHF. The DNA for the CDR3 is TGCGCCAGCAGCTCCGGACTGGGTAATCAGCCCCAGCATTTT.

This CDR3 reads CASSLEGTAGNQPQHF. For the CDR3, the DNA is TGTGCCAGCAGCTTGGAGGGGACAGCCGGCAATCAGCCCCAGCATTTT. The chain recombines TRBV5-5 with TRBJ1-5, with 7 bases that match TRBD1. Germline values: CDR1 SGHKS, CDR2 YYEKEE (reference sequence). CDR3 length: 16 amino acids. The junction had 5 bases not matched to a gene; V was cut back by 0 bases and J by 2 bases.

The chain links TRBV30 to TRBJ1-2; D is possibly TRBD1 (5 bases). The CDR3 has 15 amino acids. V lost 2 bases and J lost 6, with 19 bases in between. Germline CDR1 and CDR2: GTSNPN and SVGIG (reference sequence). The CDR3 here is CAWSLLRAGRNGYTF. The CDR3 DNA reads as TGTGCCTGGAGTCTTCTGCGGGCAGGGAGGAATGGCTACACCTTC. The complete variable domain, with remaining parts taken from reference TRBV30 and TRBJ1-2, reads SQTIHQWPATLVQPVGSPLSLECTVEGTSNPNLYWYRQAAGRGLQLLFYSVGIGQISSEVPQNLSASRPQDRQFILSSKKLLLSDSGFYLCAWSLLRAGRNGYTFGSGTRLTVV.

The chain carries TRBV4-1 and TRBJ1-2, with 7 nucleotides matching TRBD1. The V gene end was trimmed by 0 bases and the J gene end by 6 bases; junction bases not matched to a gene: 13. From germline, CDR1 is MGHRA and CDR2 YSYEKL. The CDR3 runs 17 residues. As DNA, the CDR3 is TGCGCCAGCAGCCAAGATCCGGGACAGAGCCACAATGATGGCTACACCTTC. It is translated as CASSQDPGQSHNDGYTF.

This clone was observed a few times. CDR3 sequence: CSVELGAEAFF. The CDR3, as DNA: TGCAGCGTTGAACTAGGCGCTGAAGCTTTCTTT. The chain employs TRBV29-1 and TRBJ1-1; no clear D. Germline V gene data show CDR1 as SQVTM and CDR2 as ANQGSEA. Trimming removed 2 bases from V and 6 bases from J, with 7 bases in between. CDR3 size: 11 residues.